Each of the 11 T cell receptor beta chains below was sequenced from the same sample in a study of cytomegalovirus exposure and HLA in healthy donors. Both 60 Vbeta primers and 13 Jbeta primers went into the PCR. Produced via immunoSEQ multiplex PCR; TCRdb's table is partial and in-frame only. The table lists roughly 180,000 clones, more than 65% of them singletons. Sequenced sample: PBMCs. The receptors here all came from a man in his thirties or forties in good health and CMV-seronegative.

Here the CDR3 reads CASSLGGQSSYEQYF. DNA for the CDR3: TGTGCCAGCAGCTTAGGGGGACAGAGCTCCTACGAGCAGTACTTC. The chain has TRBV7-9 and TRBJ2-7, with 7 bases identical to TRBD1. The junction had 3 bases not matched to a gene; V was cut back by 1 base and J by 0 bases. The CDR3 has 15 amino acids. Per the germline V gene, CDR1 is SEHNR and CDR2 is FQNEAQ (reference sequence).

The rearrangement links TRBV4-1 to TRBJ1-1; D may be TRBD1 (5 bases). Germline loops: CDR1 MGHRA, CDR2 YSYEKL. Trimming cost V 3 bases and J 5 bases, with 19 bases left between them. This CDR3 has 16 amino acids. The CDR3 nucleotides are TGCGCCAGCAGCCACCCCTCCGAGGGAGGGGTAACTGAAGCTTTCTTT. This encodes CASSHPSEGGVTEAFF.

This chain uses TRBV6-6 with TRBJ2-7, with a tentative D call TRBD1 (6 bases). The CDR3 sequence is 15 residues long. V lost 2 bases and J lost 4, with 15 bases in between. Germline lookup yields CDR1 MNHNY and CDR2 SVGAGI (reference sequence). Here the CDR3 reads CASSYGPGQGYEQYF. The DNA of the CDR3 is TGTGCCAGCAGTTACGGGCCGGGACAAGGATACGAGCAGTACTTC.

The J gene is TRBJ1-1, the V gene TRBV20-1; the D gene is possibly TRBD1 (5 bases). This CDR3 contains 11 residues. The V end was cut by 7 bases, the J end by 8 bases, with 14 bases between. Looked up from germline, CDR1 is DFQATT and CDR2 is SNEGSKA (reference sequence). CDR3 sequence: CSGVVGVEAFF. CDR3 sequence (DNA): TGCAGTGGGGTTGTAGGGGTCGAAGCTTTCTTT.

The genes are TRBV25-1 and TRBJ2-5; D uncertain. The V gene's germline CDR1 is MGHDK and CDR2 SYGVNS. V gave up 9 bases and J gave up 1 base, with 12 bases separating them. The CDR3 loop spans 13 amino acids. CDR3 nucleotide sequence: TGTGCCAGTGCTAGGATAGGCCAAGAGACCCAGTACTTC. It translates to CASARIGQETQYF.

The chain carries TRBV25-1 and TRBJ1-1; D call uncertain. CDR1 and CDR2 (germline): MGHDK, SYGVNS. The CDR3 covers 13 residues. V was clipped by 0 bases and J by 1 base, with 3 bases between them. In DNA form, the CDR3 reads TGTGCCAGCAGTGAATATAAGAACACTGAAGCTTTCTTT. This translates into CASSEYKNTEAFF.

CDR3 bases: TGCAGCGTTGAAAAACCTCGGACGGGGAGCTCCTACGAGCAGTACTTC. Its translation: CSVEKPRTGSSYEQYF. The chain employs TRBV29-1 and TRBJ2-7, with D maybe TRBD2 (5 bases). Germline V gene data show CDR1 as SQVTM and CDR2 as ANQGSEA. V was pared by 2 bases and J by 0 bases, with 17 bases between. The CDR3 has 16 amino acids.

The genes are TRBV4-1 and TRBJ2-7; weak D call: TRBD1 (5 bases). With 1 base removed from V and 3 bases from J, the gap between germline ends came to 22 bases. Germline values: CDR1 MGHRA, CDR2 YSYEKL. The CDR3 runs 18 residues. CDR3 sequence: CASSQVQFSTDPNYEQYF. Here the CDR3 DNA reads TGCGCCAGCAGCCAAGTTCAATTTTCGACAGATCCTAACTACGAGCAGTACTTC.

There are a few counts of this clone. The CDR3 loop reads CASSLEVNTEAFF. CDR3 nucleotides: TGTGCCAGCAGCTTGGAGGTGAACACTGAAGCTTTCTTT. The rearrangement links TRBV7-3 to TRBJ1-1; D gene unclear. Trimming pared 3 bases from V and 0 bases from J, leaving 5 bases between. Germline loops: CDR1 SGHTA, CDR2 FQGTGA. The CDR3 loop spans 13 amino acids.

The J gene is TRBJ1-3, the V gene TRBV19; perhaps TRBD1 as D (5 bases). Trimming removed 3 bases at V and 3 bases at J, with 12 bases between. Germline CDR1 reads LNHDA; CDR2 reads SQIVND (reference sequence). There are 15 residues in the CDR3. The CDR3 nucleotides are TGTGCCAGTAGTATGGGGGGAGTGGTTGGAAACACCATATATTTT. Its protein is CASSMGGVVGNTIYF.

CDR3 DNA: TGTGCCAGCAGCTTGATTGCGGGGGAGGGATTTGAAAAACTGTTTTTT. This codes for CASSLIAGEGFEKLFF. The V and J genes are TRBV7-9 and TRBJ1-4, with D possibly matching TRBD1 (5 bases). V was cut by 3 bases and J by 7 bases, with 18 bases left in between. Germline CDR1 SEHNR, CDR2 FQNEAQ (reference sequence). The CDR3 totals 16 residues.